These 4 T cell receptor beta chains came from one sample sequenced in a study of T cell changes during pregnancy in multiple sclerosis. Assay used: immunoSEQ multiplex PCR; TCRdb lists only in-frame clones, some missing. Of 19,000 or so clones in the sample, 70% to 90% were seen once. Sequenced material: CD4+ T cells from peripheral blood mononuclear cells, taken in the first trimester of pregnancy. These receptors were obtained from a female donor in good health, enrolled as a control in a pregnancy study.

The chain carries TRBV10-2 and TRBJ2-1; tentatively, D is TRBD1 (5 bases). The CDR3 spans 14 residues. Trimming shortened V by 7 bases and J by 5 bases, and 15 bases separated the two germline ends. The V gene's germline CDR1 is WSHSY and CDR2 SAAADI. CDR3 amino acids: CASTKRQGDNEQFF. The CDR3, as DNA: TGCGCCAGCACCAAGAGACAAGGGGACAATGAGCAGTTCTTC.

V gene TRBV10-3 combines with J gene TRBJ1-1; TRBD1 aligns across 8 bases. V lost 3 bases, J lost 7 bases, and 7 bases stayed unmatched. In germline, CDR1 is ENHRY, CDR2 SYGVKD. The CDR3 consists of 14 residues. The CDR3 loop reads CAISDVGTGSEAFF. CDR3 bases: TGTGCCATCAGTGACGTTGGGACAGGCAGTGAAGCTTTCTTT.

This chain links TRBV15 with TRBJ1-4; perhaps TRBD1 as D (6 bases). The CDR3 is made up of 14 amino acids. The V gene lost 5 bases and the J gene lost 8 bases, with 15 bases spanning the gap. Per the germline V gene, CDR1 is LNHNV and CDR2 is YYDKDF (reference sequence). CDR3 sequence (DNA): TGTGCCACCAGCCCACAGGGTACGAGGGAAAAACTGTTTTTT. As protein: CATSPQGTREKLFF. The full variable domain, its missing parts supplied by reference TRBV15 and TRBJ1-4, is DAMVIQNPRYQVTQFGKPVTLSCSQTLNHNVMYWYQQKSSQAPKLLFHYYDKDFNNEADTPDNFQSRRPNTSFCFLDIRSPGLGDTAMYLCATSPQGTREKLFFGSGTQLSVL.

This clone rates as medium-sized. The V and J genes are TRBV11-2 and TRBJ2-2; TRBD1 matches at 9 bases. The CDR3 runs 16 residues. CDR1 is SGHAT and CDR2 is FQNNGV in the germline V gene. After removal of 5 bases from V and 2 bases from J, the junction contained 6 bases not matched to a gene. The CDR3 spells CASSRRTGDNTGELFF. DNA for the CDR3: TGTGCCAGCAGCCGTAGGACAGGGGATAACACCGGGGAGCTGTTTTTT.